What follows is one T cell receptor beta chain and its context. The PCR had 60 Vbeta and 13 Jbeta primers. This table comes from immunoSEQ multiplex PCR, and its TCRdb copy is limited to in-frame clones, with some not included. The sample carries about 140,000 clones, around four fifths recorded once. V was trimmed by 3 bases and J by 5 bases, leaving 15 bases between them. This CDR3 spans 16 amino acids. Germline CDR1 SGHDT, CDR2 YYEEEE. The data stem from a study of cytomegalovirus exposure and HLA in healthy donors. The sample taken for sequencing was PBMCs. The source of this sequence is a woman aged 40 to 49 in good health and CMV-seronegative. The V gene is TRBV5-6, the J gene TRBJ1-6, with D perhaps TRBD1 (6 bases). In DNA, the CDR3 is TGTGCCAGCAGCTGGGGGGGCGGGATGAATAATTCACCCCTCCACTTT. Residues: CASSWGGGMNNSPLHF. Based on the CDR3 plus reference TRBV5-6 and TRBJ1-6, the full variable domain is DAGVTQSPTHLIKTRGQQVTLRCSPKSGHDTVSWYQQALGQGPQFIFQYYEEEERQRGNFPDRFSGHQFPNYSSELNVNALLLGDSALYLCASSWGGGMNNSPLHFGNGTRLTVT.